This entry lists 3 T cell receptor beta chains sequenced from one sample in a study of human T cells and chemical hapten exposure. Sample time point: pre-sensitization, week 0. Treatment meaning: therapeutic diphenylcyclopropenone sensitization with weekly scalp DPC. Each CDR3 protein is one row after TCRdb ran MiXCR on the RACE reads. The sample has over 300,000 distinct CDR3 sequences; 4% to 6% are singletons. Sample: whole blood, taken in connection with sensitization to the hapten diphenylcyclopropenone (DPC). Every receptor here comes from a woman between 45 and 65 years old with alopecia areata. Some clones in this sample may be carry-over from other donors' samples.

This chain uses TRBV5-1 with TRBJ2-7, with a possible D match to TRBD1 (5 bases). Germline V gene sequence: CDR1 SGHRS, CDR2 YFSETQ. The CDR3 loop spans 13 amino acids. V gave up 7 bases and J gave up 3 bases, with 14 bases separating them. DNA of the CDR3: TGCGCCAGCCGCTCCCTAGACAGCTACGAGCAGTACTTC. It encodes CASRSLDSYEQYF.

At least ten counts were recorded for this clonotype. The chain combines TRBV3-2 with TRBJ2-3. TRBV3-2 is classified as a pseudogene. The CDR3 spans 11 residues. CDR3 sequence reads: CASNQTWGQYF. The CDR3 coding sequence is TGTGCCAGCAACCAAACGTGGGGGCAGTATTTT.

Many counts were recorded for this clonotype. The genes are TRBV6-5 and TRBJ1-1; a possible D gene is TRBD1 (5 bases). The germline CDR1 and CDR2 sequences are MNHEY and SVGAGI. V lost 4 bases, J lost 3 bases, and 12 bases lay in between. The CDR3 has 14 residues. The CDR3 region has the DNA TGTGCCAGCAGTTGGAGGGGAGGCTACACTGAAGCTTTCTTT. This codes for CASSWRGGYTEAFF.